This T cell receptor beta chain was retrieved from a study of CD8 T cells in ankylosing spondylitis. This clonotype was counted ten times or more. Its antigen is currently unknown. Points from the study as a whole: A TCR beta motif made of fewer than ten highly homologous variants seemed typical of ankylosing spondylitis blood. Enrichment of disease-linked clones was reportedly significant in matched ankylosing spondylitis synovial fluid.

As the method for making TCR beta libraries, quantitative 5'-RACE with molecular barcodes was used. Each CDR3 protein gets one entry after TCRdb re-called the 5' RACE reads with MiXCR. This table holds about 130,000 distinct CDR3 sequences, 5.5% to 7.5% found once. Trimming removed 1 base from V and 3 bases from J, with 13 bases in between. The CDR3 is 16 residues long. Germline values: CDR1 SGHRS, CDR2 YFSETQ. This receptor was obtained from a female donor with ankylosing spondylitis or in good health (not recorded which). Sequencing was done on a sample of blood, either unsorted or a sorted T cell fraction (not recorded which). The V gene is TRBV5-1, the J gene TRBJ2-2, with D hard to call. CDR3 nucleotides: TGCGCCAGCAGCTTGCTCAGACCTCGGGACACCGGGGAGCTGTTTTTT. Its protein product is CASSLLRPRDTGELFF.